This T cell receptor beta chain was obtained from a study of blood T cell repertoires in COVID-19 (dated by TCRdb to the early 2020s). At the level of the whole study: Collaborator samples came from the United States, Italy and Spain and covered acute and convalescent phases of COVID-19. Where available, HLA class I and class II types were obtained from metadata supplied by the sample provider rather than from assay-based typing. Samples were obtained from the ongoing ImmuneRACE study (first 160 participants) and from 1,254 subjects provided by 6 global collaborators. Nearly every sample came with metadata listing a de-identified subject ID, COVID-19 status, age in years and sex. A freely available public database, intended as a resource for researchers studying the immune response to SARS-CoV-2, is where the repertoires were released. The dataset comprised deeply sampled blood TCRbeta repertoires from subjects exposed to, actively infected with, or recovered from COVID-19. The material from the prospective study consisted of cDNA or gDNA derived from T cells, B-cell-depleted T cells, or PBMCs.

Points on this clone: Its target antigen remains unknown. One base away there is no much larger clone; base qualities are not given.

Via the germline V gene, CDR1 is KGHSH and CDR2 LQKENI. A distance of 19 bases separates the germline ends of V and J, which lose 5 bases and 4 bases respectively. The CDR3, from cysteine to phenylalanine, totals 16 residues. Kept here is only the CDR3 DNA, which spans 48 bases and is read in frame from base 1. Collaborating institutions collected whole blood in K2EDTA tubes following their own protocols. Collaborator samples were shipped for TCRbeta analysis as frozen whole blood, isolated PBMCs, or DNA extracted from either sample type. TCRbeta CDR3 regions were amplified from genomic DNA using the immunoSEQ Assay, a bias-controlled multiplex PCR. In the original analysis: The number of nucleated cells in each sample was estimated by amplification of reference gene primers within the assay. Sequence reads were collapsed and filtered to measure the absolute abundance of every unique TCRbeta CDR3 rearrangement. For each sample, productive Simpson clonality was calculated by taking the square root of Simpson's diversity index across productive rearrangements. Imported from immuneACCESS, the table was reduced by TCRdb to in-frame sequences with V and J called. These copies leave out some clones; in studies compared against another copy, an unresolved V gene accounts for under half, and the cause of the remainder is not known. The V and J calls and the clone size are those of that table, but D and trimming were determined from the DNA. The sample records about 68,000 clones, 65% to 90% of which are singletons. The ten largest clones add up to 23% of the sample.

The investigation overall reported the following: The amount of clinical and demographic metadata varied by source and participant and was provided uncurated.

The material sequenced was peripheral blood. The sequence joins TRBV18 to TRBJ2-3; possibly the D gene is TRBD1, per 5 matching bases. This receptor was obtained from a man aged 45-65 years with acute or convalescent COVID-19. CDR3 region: CASSAGLRDYSDTQYF. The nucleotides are TGTGCCAGCTCAGCAGGCCTCAGGGATTATTCAGATACGCAGTATTTT.